This is a list of T cell receptor beta chains from one sample in a study of T cell repertoires in cytomegalovirus infection. Their antigens are not known. TCRdb analysed the reads with MiXCR anew, one entry per CDR3 protein. The data show fewer than 1,000,000 distinct CDR3 sequences, 25% to 40% seen once. Sample: cultured CD8+ T cells from PBMCs, taken from culture after CMV antigen stimulation. The receptors were sampled from a human donor in good health (CMV status not recorded). Some clones in this sample may be carry-over from other donors' samples. The CDR3 runs from the conserved cysteine through the conserved F or W. A D gene is named only where the DNA matches it firmly. Clone sizes are given selectively: once, few, many, or a class where the clone is expanded.

>TRBV5-4|TRBD1|-|TRBJ1-6
TGTGCCAGCAGCTTGGGGGACGAGGGCGGGACAGGGAATTCACCCCTCCACTTT
CASSLGDEGGTGNSPLHF
>TRBV5-1|-|-|TRBJ1-1
TGCGCCAGCAGCTTGGTAATGGGGCCTGAAGCTTTCTTT
CASSLVMGPEAFF
>TRBV4-1|TRBD1|few|TRBJ1-4
TGCGCCAGCAGCCAAGGGCAGGGGGATGAAAAACTGTTTTTT
CASSQGQGDEKLFF
>TRBV7-2|-|many|TRBJ2-2
TGTGCCAGCAGCCTAAATCAGGGGACCGGGGAGCTGTTTTTT
CASSLNQGTGELFF
>TRBV4-1|-|few|TRBJ1-5
TGCGCCAGCAGCCAACTAGGGGATGGCAATCAGCCCCAGCATTTT
CASSQLGDGNQPQHF
>TRBV27|TRBD1|few|TRBJ1-6
TGTGCCAGCAGTCAATCGACAGGGTCCAATTCACCCCTCCACTTT
CASSQSTGSNSPLHF
>TRBV7-2|TRBD1|many|TRBJ2-5
TGTGCCAGCAGCCGGGACAGGGTAACCCAGTACTTC
CASSRDRVTQYF
>TRBV7-7|-|-|TRBJ2-3
TGTGCTAGCAGCTTTATTGTGGGAGATACGCAGTATTTT
CASSFIVGDTQYF
>TRBV11-2|-|-|TRBJ1-2
TGTGCCAGCAGCCCGGGGTCCTCCTTAGCTAACTATGGCTACACCTTC
CASSPGSSLANYGYTF
>TRBV19|-|-|TRBJ2-1
TGTGCCAGTAGTATAACTTCTTCCGGGACTGAAAATGAGCAGTTCTTC
CASSITSSGTENEQFF
>TRBV4-1|-|-|TRBJ2-3
TGCGCCAGCAGCCAAGACCCGCTACCGGGAGGCACAGATACGCAGTATTTT
CASSQDPLPGGTDTQYF
>TRBV4-1|-|-|TRBJ1-2
TGCGCCAGCAGCCAAGGCCGGGACAACGGCTACACCTTC
CASSQGRDNGYTF
>TRBV19|-|few|TRBJ2-3
TGTGCCAGTAGTATAGAGGCCCACCGGCGAGTAGATACGCAGTATTTT
CASSIEAHRRVDTQYF
>TRBV27|-|-|TRBJ1-5
TGTGCCAGCAGTTCTAGGCGAGGGCTCAATCAGCCCCAGCATTTT
CASSSRRGLNQPQHF
>TRBV12-5|-|few|TRBJ1-1
TGTGCTAGTGGTTTCCTCACACGTGACGGGGGCGCTGAAGCTTTCTTT
CASGFLTRDGGAEAFF
>TRBV11-2|-|few|TRBJ1-1
TGTGCCAGCAGCCCTAATCCGGGGGAGGCAGGGTGGGTCACTGAAGCTTTCTTT
CASSPNPGEAGWVTEAFF
>TRBV29-1|-|-|TRBJ1-1
TGCAGCGCCTACAGGGAGAACACTGAAGCTTTCTTT
CSAYRENTEAFF
>TRBV10-3|TRBD1|few|TRBJ1-1
TGTGCCATCAGGACAGGGATGGCTGAAGCTTTCTTT
CAIRTGMAEAFF
>TRBV7-2|TRBD1|many|TRBJ2-7
TGTGCCAGCAGCCTCCCGGGACAGGGGTCCTACGAGCAGTACTTC
CASSLPGQGSYEQYF
>TRBV12-5|-|-|TRBJ2-7
TGTGCTAGTGGTTTCCCCCGACAGGTTTCATACGAGCAGTACTTC
CASGFPRQVSYEQYF
>TRBV12-3/TRBV12-4|-|-|TRBJ2-1
TGTGCCAGCAGTCCCCCAGTCCTGAGAGAGGAAGAGCAGTTCTTC
CASSPPVLREEEQFF
>TRBV7-8|-|many|TRBJ2-3
TGTGCCAGCAGCTTAGTGACAGCACAGGGTACGCAGTATTTT
CASSLVTAQGTQYF
>TRBV7-8|-|many|TRBJ2-1
TGTGCCAGCAGCTTAGGTGGACAGGGAGGGTACAATGAGCAGTTCTTC
CASSLGGQGGYNEQFF
>TRBV6-1|TRBD1|many|TRBJ1-2
TGTGCCAGCAGTGCCGACAGGGCCCGTGGCTACACCTTC
CASSADRARGYTF
>TRBV9|TRBD2|few|TRBJ2-5
TGTGCCAGCAGCCCCACAGACGGGGGGGCGGGAGAGACCCAGTACTTC
CASSPTDGGAGETQYF
>TRBV11-2|-|-|TRBJ1-4
TGTGCCAGCAGCTTAAGACAGGTTGCAACTAATGAAAAACTGTTTTTT
CASSLRQVATNEKLFF
>TRBV11-2|-|-|TRBJ2-1
TGTGCCAGCAGCTCTACCGTGGGGGAGACCTACAATGAGCAGTTCTTC
CASSSTVGETYNEQFF
>TRBV27|-|-|TRBJ1-1
TGTGCCGGCAGTTTCATAGGGGGTCTGAACACTGAAGCTTTCTTT
CAGSFIGGLNTEAFF
>TRBV5-4|TRBD1|few|TRBJ2-2
TGTGCCAGCAGCTTGGACAGGGGAAATCCCGGGGAGCTGTTTTTT
CASSLDRGNPGELFF
>TRBV7-4|TRBD1|few|TRBJ1-5
TGTGCCAGCAGCTCAGTCGGACAGGGTAATCAGCCCCAGCATTTT
CASSSVGQGNQPQHF
>TRBV7-9|-|many|TRBJ2-1
TGTGCCAGCAGCCTCACCCGGAGGGAGCAGTTCTTC
CASSLTRREQFF
>TRBV7-9|-|few|TRBJ2-1
TGTGCCAGCAGCTTAATTCCGGATGAGCAGTTCTTC
CASSLIPDEQFF
>TRBV4-2|-|-|TRBJ1-6
TGTGCCAGCAGCCAAGAAGGGCCGTATTCACCCCTCCACTTT
CASSQEGPYSPLHF
>TRBV29-1|TRBD1|-|TRBJ2-1
TGCAGCGAGATCGGACAGGGGGCCGCCTACAATGAGCAGTTCTTC
CSEIGQGAAYNEQFF
>TRBV25-1|-|-|TRBJ1-1
TGTGCCAGCAGTGAATGGGGAGCGGACACTGAAGCTTTCTTT
CASSEWGADTEAFF
>TRBV20-1|-|few|TRBJ1-1
TGCAGTGCTACAGGGAGCGCTGAAGCTTTCTTT
CSATGSAEAFF